The source of this T cell receptor (beta chain) is a study of CD8 T cells in ankylosing spondylitis. Notes on the study in general: There was reportedly significant enrichment of clones that were disease-linked in matched ankylosing spondylitis synovial fluid. Seemingly characteristic of ankylosing spondylitis blood was a TCR beta motif consisting of 7 or 8 highly homologous variants.

This clonotype was seen repeatedly, ten times or more. Its antigen remains unidentified. J lost 6 bases, V lost 1 base, and 4 bases had no gene match. The CDR3 length is 15 residues. Germline V CDR1 and CDR2: SEHNR, FQNEAQ (reference sequence). The authors made TCR beta libraries by quantitative 5'-RACE with molecular barcodes. Each CDR3 protein gets one entry after TCRdb re-called the 5' RACE reads with MiXCR. The sample includes some 220,000 distinct CDR3 sequences, 5.5% to 7.5% of them seen just once. The sequenced sample was blood, either unsorted or a sorted T cell fraction (not recorded which). V and J are TRBV7-9 and TRBJ2-1; TRBD2 agrees at 9 bases. This sequence was found in a male donor with ankylosing spondylitis. CDR3 sequence reads: CASSLVAGGPNEQFF. The CDR3 bases are TGTGCCAGCAGCTTAGTCGCGGGAGGGCCCAATGAGCAGTTCTTC.